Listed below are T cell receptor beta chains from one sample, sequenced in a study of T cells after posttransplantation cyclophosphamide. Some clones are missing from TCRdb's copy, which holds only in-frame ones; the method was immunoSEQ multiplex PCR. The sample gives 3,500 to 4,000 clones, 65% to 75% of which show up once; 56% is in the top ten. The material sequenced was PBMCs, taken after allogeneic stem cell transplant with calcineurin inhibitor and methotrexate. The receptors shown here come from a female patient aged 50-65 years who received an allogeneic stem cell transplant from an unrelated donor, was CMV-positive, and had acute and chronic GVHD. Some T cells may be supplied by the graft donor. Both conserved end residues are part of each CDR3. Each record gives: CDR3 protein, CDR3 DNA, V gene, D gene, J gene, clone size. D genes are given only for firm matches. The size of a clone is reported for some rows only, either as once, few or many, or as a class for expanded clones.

cdr3_aa: CASSFHAPPSGFYEQYF
cdr3_nt: TGTGCCAGCAGTTTCCACGCCCCCCCTAGCGGGTTCTACGAGCAGTACTTC
v_call: TRBV27
d_call: TRBD2
j_call: TRBJ2-7
clone_size: NA

cdr3_aa: CASSIRGGDEQYF
cdr3_nt: TGTGCCAGTAGTATTAGGGGAGGGGACGAGCAGTACTTC
v_call: TRBV19
d_call: TRBD2
j_call: TRBJ2-7
clone_size: few

cdr3_aa: CASSKGSTDTQYF
cdr3_nt: TGTGCCAGCAGCAAGGGGAGCACAGATACGCAGTATTTT
v_call: TRBV7-6
d_call: NA
j_call: TRBJ2-3
clone_size: NA

cdr3_aa: CASGQGGPNEQYF
cdr3_nt: TGTGCCAGCGGCCAGGGGGGTCCCAACGAGCAGTACTTC
v_call: TRBV6-1
d_call: NA
j_call: TRBJ2-7
clone_size: NA

cdr3_aa: CASRTSGSPLLSEQYF
cdr3_nt: TGTGCCAGCAGGACTAGCGGGAGCCCCCTCCTCTCCGAGCAGTACTTC
v_call: TRBV27
d_call: TRBD2
j_call: TRBJ2-7
clone_size: few

cdr3_aa: CASSLGLADEQFF
cdr3_nt: TGCGCCAGCAGCTTGGGGCTAGCTGATGAGCAGTTCTTC
v_call: TRBV5-1
d_call: NA
j_call: TRBJ2-1
clone_size: NA

cdr3_aa: CASSRTGTNYEQYF
cdr3_nt: TGCGCCAGCAGCCGGACAGGGACAAACTACGAGCAGTACTTC
v_call: TRBV5-1
d_call: TRBD1
j_call: TRBJ2-7
clone_size: NA

cdr3_aa: CASSDYPYSDTGELFF
cdr3_nt: TGTGCCAGCAGTGACTACCCCTACTCCGACACCGGGGAGCTGTTTTTT
v_call: TRBV6-4
d_call: NA
j_call: TRBJ2-2
clone_size: NA

cdr3_aa: CASSVRTGGTEAFF
cdr3_nt: TGTGCCAGCAGTGTTAGGACAGGTGGCACTGAAGCTTTCTTT
v_call: TRBV6-1
d_call: TRBD1
j_call: TRBJ1-1
clone_size: few

cdr3_aa: CASSRQGARNSPLHF
cdr3_nt: TGTGCCAGCAGCCGACAGGGGGCGAGGAATTCACCCCTCCACTTT
v_call: TRBV27
d_call: TRBD1
j_call: TRBJ1-6
clone_size: NA

cdr3_aa: CASWGGLRTDTQYF
cdr3_nt: TGTGCCAGCTGGGGGGGACTACGCACAGATACGCAGTATTTT
v_call: TRBV27
d_call: TRBD2
j_call: TRBJ2-3
clone_size: NA

cdr3_aa: CASSFGTNAYEQYF
cdr3_nt: TGTGCCAGCAGCTTCGGGACTAATGCCTACGAGCAGTACTTC
v_call: TRBV7-6
d_call: TRBD2
j_call: TRBJ2-7
clone_size: few

cdr3_aa: CASSFRDRNTGELFF
cdr3_nt: TGTGCCAGCAGCTTCCGGGACAGGAACACCGGGGAGCTGTTTTTT
v_call: TRBV5-1
d_call: TRBD1
j_call: TRBJ2-2
clone_size: NA

cdr3_aa: CASSSQGAYEQYF
cdr3_nt: TGTGCCAGCAGCTCCCAGGGGGCCTACGAGCAGTACTTC
v_call: TRBV9
d_call: TRBD1
j_call: TRBJ2-7
clone_size: NA

cdr3_aa: CASSLGTSSWDTQYF
cdr3_nt: TGTGCCAGCAGCTTAGGGACTAGCTCATGGGATACGCAGTATTTT
v_call: TRBV7-2
d_call: TRBD2
j_call: TRBJ2-3
clone_size: NA

cdr3_aa: CASSGLGTGEYGYTF
cdr3_nt: TGTGCCAGCAGCGGACTAGGGACAGGGGAATATGGCTACACCTTC
v_call: TRBV25-1
d_call: TRBD1
j_call: TRBJ1-2
clone_size: NA

cdr3_aa: CASSLVSADLTYEQYF
cdr3_nt: TGTGCCAGCAGCTTGGTGTCGGCGGACTTAACCTACGAGCAGTACTTC
v_call: TRBV5-6
d_call: NA
j_call: TRBJ2-7
clone_size: NA

cdr3_aa: CASRMTAGGEAFF
cdr3_nt: TGTGCCAGCAGGATGACGGCAGGGGGTGAAGCTTTCTTT
v_call: TRBV27
d_call: TRBD1
j_call: TRBJ1-1
clone_size: NA

cdr3_aa: CASRELGVTEAFF
cdr3_nt: TGTGCCAGCAGGGAACTCGGGGTTACTGAAGCTTTCTTT
v_call: TRBV7-9
d_call: NA
j_call: TRBJ1-1
clone_size: NA

cdr3_aa: CASSETSVEQFF
cdr3_nt: TGTGCCAGCAGCGAGACTAGCGTGGAGCAGTTCTTC
v_call: TRBV7-8
d_call: TRBD2
j_call: TRBJ2-1
clone_size: NA